The T cell receptor beta chain under discussion was sequenced for a study of regulatory T cells in long-lasting Graves disease. As for time point: persistent/refractory GD, antithyroid drugs over 5 years with positive TRAb. PBMC-derived RNA was used for the TCR library. V lost 2 bases, J lost 8 bases, and 10 bases stayed unmatched. There are 15 residues in the CDR3. Germline V lookup: CDR1 MNHEY, CDR2 SVGEGT. HTBI primers from iRepertoire and Arm-PCR of CDR3 regions yielded the TCR beta libraries. TCRdb re-called the multiplex PCR reads through MiXCR, storing one row per CDR3 protein. The profile shows approximately 290,000 distinct CDR3 sequences, around 21% of them singletons. This clonotype was seen many times.

This chain links TRBV6-2 or TRBV6-3 with TRBJ1-2; 8 bases fit TRBD1. The starting material was peripheral blood mononuclear cells (PBMCs), obtained when the disease was refractory, from a patient treated with antithyroid drugs. The receptor comes from a female donor with Graves disease. CDR3 DNA sequence: TGTGCCAGCAGTTACCGCTCAGGGGGCGCGTGGGGCTACACCTTC. This sequence encodes CASSYRSGGAWGYTF.